This TCR beta chain was profiled in a study of yellow fever vaccine responses in identical twins. Findings of the study overall: Twins' vaccine T cell responses reportedly seemed partly convergent and partly personalized.

As to this clonotype: The antigen is undetermined.

The CDR3 has 14 amino acids. Between the trimmed V and J ends, which lost 5 bases and 2 bases, there was a span of 9 bases. CDR1 SGHAT and CDR2 FQDESV come from the germline V gene (reference sequence). Using its own MiXCR run on the RT-PCR reads, TCRdb lists one record per CDR3 protein. The sample lists 2,500 to 3,000 distinct CDR3 sequences; about 90% were seen once. This clonotype was sampled from a female donor who received the yellow fever vaccine. This material consisted of T cells from blood (PBMCs), unsorted or a sorted subset (not recorded which), taken before or after yellow fever vaccination (not recorded which). This rearrangement joins TRBV11-1 to TRBJ1-4; no reliable D call. DNA for the CDR3: TGTGCCAGCAGCACACCCGGTACTAATGAAAAACTGTTTTTT. Its translation: CASSTPGTNEKLFF.